This TCR beta chain is drawn from a study of blood T cell repertoires in COVID-19. Study details: Sites in the United States, Italy and Spain provided acute and convalescent COVID-19 samples. T cells, B-cell-depleted T cells, or PBMCs supplied cDNA or gDNA.

As processed by the authors: Reference gene primer amplification gave nucleated cell count estimates. Generated by immunoSEQ multiplex PCR, the TCRdb table keeps only in-frame clones and is missing some. That table gives V, J and clone size, and the DNA gave D and trimming. This table holds 110,000 to 150,000 clones, 70% to 85% found once. Trimming left V 3 bases short and J 6 bases short, with 21 bases between. This CDR3 region has 18 residues. This TCR derives from a man in his 60s with active or convalescent COVID-19. This chain joins TRBV6-7 and TRBJ1-6; D is perhaps TRBD1 (5 bases). TRBV6-7 is an ORF; its function is uncertain. The sequenced sample consisted of peripheral blood. The CDR3 protein is CASSYSGEASRGNSPLHF. In nucleotides, the CDR3 is TGTGCCAGCAGTTATTCGGGAGAGGCGAGTAGGGGTAATTCACCCCTCCACTTT.